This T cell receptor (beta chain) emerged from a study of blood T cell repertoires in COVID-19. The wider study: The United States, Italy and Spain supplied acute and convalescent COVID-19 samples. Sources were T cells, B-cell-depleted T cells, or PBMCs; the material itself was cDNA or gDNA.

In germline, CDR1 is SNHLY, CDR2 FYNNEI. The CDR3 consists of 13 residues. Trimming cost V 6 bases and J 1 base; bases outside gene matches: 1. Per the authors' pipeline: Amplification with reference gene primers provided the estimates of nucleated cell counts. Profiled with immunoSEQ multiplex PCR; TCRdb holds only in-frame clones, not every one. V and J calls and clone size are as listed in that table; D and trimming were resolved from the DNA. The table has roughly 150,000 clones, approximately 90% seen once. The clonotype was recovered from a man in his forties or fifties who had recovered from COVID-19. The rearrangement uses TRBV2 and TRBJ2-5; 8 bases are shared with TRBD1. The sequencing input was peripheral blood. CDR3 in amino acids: CASSRGPQETQYF. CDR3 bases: TGTGCCAGCAGCAGGGGGCCCCAAGAGACCCAGTACTTC.